The 6 T cell receptor beta chains below all came from one sample that was sequenced in a study of blood T cell repertoires in COVID-19. Sequencing used immunoSEQ multiplex PCR; TCRdb keeps in-frame clones, though not all of them. Of roughly 200,000 clones in the sample, 70% to 90% were seen once. Sequencing used peripheral blood. These receptors were obtained from a human donor with active or convalescent COVID-19. The donor label of this sample is uncertain.

The chain links TRBV18 to TRBJ1-1; TRBD1 agrees at 7 bases. CDR1 and CDR2 (germline): KGHSH, LQKENI. This CDR3 is built from 14 residues. V shed 3 bases and J 3 bases; nucleotides not matched to a gene: 4. CDR3 protein: CASSPLQGDTEAFF. CDR3 nucleotides: TGTGCCAGCTCACCCCTTCAGGGGGACACTGAAGCTTTCTTT.

The chain joins TRBV3-1 (or the pseudogene TRBV3-2) to TRBJ2-1; D gene unclear. Trimming left V 2 bases short and J 6 bases short, with 11 bases between. The CDR3 extends over 14 amino acids. Germline assignment: CDR1 LGHDT and CDR2 YNNKEL (reference sequence). The DNA of the CDR3 is TGTGCCAGCAGCCAAAACTGGCGGAGCAATGAGCAGTTCTTC. This translates into CASSQNWRSNEQFF.

The CDR3 DNA is TGTGCCAGCAGTCTGACAGGGGACACTGAAGCTTTCTTT. Encoded protein: CASSLTGDTEAFF. This rearrangement joins TRBV12-3 or TRBV12-4 to TRBJ1-1, with TRBD1 matching over 8 bases. The CDR3 has 13 amino acids. J was trimmed by 3 bases and V by 5 bases; bases with no gene match: 2.

The chain has TRBV10-3 and TRBJ2-7; 11 bases agree with TRBD2. The V segment lost 6 bases and the J segment 6 bases; nucleotides outside the gene matches: 13. Germline-derived CDR1 and CDR2 are ENHRY and SYGVKD. The CDR3 consists of 16 residues. CDR3 DNA: TGTGCCATCAGCCCCGGGACTAGCGGAGGGGGGGGCGAGCAGTACTTC. Its protein is CAISPGTSGGGGEQYF.

The chain couples TRBV18 to TRBJ2-3; weak D call: TRBD1 (6 bases). Germline assignment: CDR1 KGHSH and CDR2 LQKENI. This CDR3 comprises 16 residues. The germline V and J ends were trimmed by 1 base and 2 bases, with 13 bases remaining between them. The CDR3 protein is CASSPQDAGATDTQYF. CDR3 in DNA: TGTGCCAGCTCACCACAGGACGCAGGGGCCACAGATACGCAGTATTTT. The whole variable domain, filled in from reference TRBV18 and TRBJ2-3, reads NAGVMQNPRHLVRRRGQEARLRCSPMKGHSHVYWYRQLPEEGLKFMVYLQKENIIDESGMPKERFSAEFPKEGPSILRIQQVVRGDSAAYFCASSPQDAGATDTQYFGPGTRLTVL.

This clone was found once. The rearrangement joins TRBV3-1 (or the pseudogene TRBV3-2) to TRBJ1-1, with D hard to call. The CDR3 is 12 amino acids. Per germline, CDR1 LGHDT and CDR2 YNNKEL (reference sequence). V gave up 4 bases and J gave up 1 base, with 4 bases separating them. In DNA, the CDR3 is TGTGCCAGCAGCCTCGGGAACACTGAAGCTTTCTTT. Protein product: CASSLGNTEAFF.